The clone carrying this TCR beta chain appeared many times. Its specificity is not known. Treatment of the sample: PENTA 11 planned treatment interruption arm or continuous ART arm. V shed 6 bases, J shed 2 bases, and the junction held 4 bases outside the gene matches. The CDR3 spans 14 residues. CDR1 and CDR2 from the germline V gene are SQVTM and ANQGSEA. This sample is part of a study of HIV-infected children after antiretroviral therapy interruption. Study-wide background: Most participating children were previously exposed to EBV and CMV. Weeks 0, 12, interruption end (24 or 48), and about 3 years post-study gave interruption-arm samples.

Study outcomes and limitations: Naive CD4+ Gini coefficient rose by interruption end, suggesting clonal expansion.

The TCR library was built from RNA with a 3' RACE protocol and unique molecular identifiers. One entry per CDR3 protein, called by TCRdb with MiXCR from the 3' RACE reads. This table has some 40,000 distinct CDR3 sequences, less than 8.5% appearing once. The sequence derives from a pool of human donors with HIV. The sample in question was CD45RA+ CD4+ T cells from PBMCs, pooled from several time points, obtained from a donor given antiretroviral therapy, either interrupted or continuous. Specified subset: naive CD4+ CD45RA+ CD45RO- T cells. This chain joins TRBV29-1 and TRBJ2-2, with 9 positions matching TRBD1. The CDR3, as DNA: TGCAGCGTGGGGACAGGGTTAAACACCGGGGAGCTGTTTTTT. It codes for CSVGTGLNTGELFF.